The T cell receptor (beta chain) described here comes from a study of CD8+CD57+ T cells in acquired aplastic anemia. Genomic DNA, the template, was used for profiling of the TCR beta VDJ and CDR3. TCRdb reprocessed the reads via MiXCR and lists one record per CDR3 protein. The profile shows some 170,000 distinct CDR3 sequences, about two thirds of them singletons. Before being chosen for sequencing, patients had shown CD8+CD57+ cell expansion by flow cytometry. Germline V lookup: CDR1 MRHNA, CDR2 SNTAGT. V was clipped by 0 bases and J by 6 bases, with 8 bases between them. This CDR3 is 13 amino acids long.

This TCR derives from a human donor with aplastic anemia. The chain employs TRBV6-4 and TRBJ1-2; D unresolved. Sequencing input: sorted CD4+, CD8+, or CD8+CD57+ T cells (not recorded which) from PBMCs. The CDR3 sequence is CASSDSNADGYTF. CDR3 nucleotides: TGTGCCAGCAGTGACTCGAATGCGGATGGCTACACCTTC.